The sequence of this T cell receptor (beta chain) was determined in a study of T cell repertoires in cytomegalovirus infection. About the research overall: Recently identified HLA-C-restricted CMV epitopes and well-studied HLA-B-restricted CMV epitopes were used by the study. It can be stated that public TCR beta signatures indicated CMV infection as well as a matching HLA type. Study-level findings and limits: Summed public TCR beta family frequency identified CMV carriers bearing the relevant HLA. The ex vivo response showed dominance by HLA-C-restricted CMV-specific TCR beta clonotypes.

TCRdb passed the reads through MiXCR, listing each CDR3 protein once. The repertoire holds 640,000 or so distinct CDR3 sequences, 30% to 35% seen once, with 15% to 20% in the top ten. V was shortened by 6 bases and J by 0 bases, with 11 bases between the two germline ends. Germline CDR1 reads SEHNR; CDR2 reads FQNEAQ (reference sequence). The CDR3 has 15 amino acids. On this clonotype itself: Its antigen is as yet unknown.

The sequence was obtained from a human donor in good health (CMV status not recorded). Some clones in this sample may be carry-over from other donors' samples. This chain joins TRBV7-9 and TRBJ1-4; a possible D gene is TRBD1 (6 bases). Sequenced material: cultured PBMCs, taken from culture after CMV antigen stimulation. The CDR3 coding sequence is TGTGCCAGCAGGCAAACAGGGACAACTAATGAAAAACTGTTTTTT. Protein sequence: CASRQTGTTNEKLFF.